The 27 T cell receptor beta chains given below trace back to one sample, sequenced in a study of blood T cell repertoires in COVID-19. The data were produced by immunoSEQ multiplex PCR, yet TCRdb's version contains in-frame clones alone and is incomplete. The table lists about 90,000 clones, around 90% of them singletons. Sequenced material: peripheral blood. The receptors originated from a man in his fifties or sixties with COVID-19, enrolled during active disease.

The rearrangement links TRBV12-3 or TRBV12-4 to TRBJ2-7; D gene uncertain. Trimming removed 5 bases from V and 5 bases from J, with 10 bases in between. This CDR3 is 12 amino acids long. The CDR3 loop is CASSPDKNEQYF. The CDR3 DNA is TGTGCCAGCAGTCCCGACAAGAACGAGCAGTACTTC.

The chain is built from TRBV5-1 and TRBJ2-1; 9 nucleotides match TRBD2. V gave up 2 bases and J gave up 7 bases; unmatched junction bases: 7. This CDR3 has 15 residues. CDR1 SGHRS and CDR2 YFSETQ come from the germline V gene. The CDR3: CASSFGGTSLNEQFF. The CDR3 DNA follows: TGCGCCAGCAGCTTCGGAGGGACTAGCCTTAATGAGCAGTTCTTC.

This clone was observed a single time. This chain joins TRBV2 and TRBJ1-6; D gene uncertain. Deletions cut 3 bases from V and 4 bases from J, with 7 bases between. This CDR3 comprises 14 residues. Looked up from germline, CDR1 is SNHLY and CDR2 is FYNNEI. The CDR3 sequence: CASSEQVYNSPLHF. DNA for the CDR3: TGTGCCAGCAGTGAGCAGGTTTATAATTCACCCCTCCACTTT. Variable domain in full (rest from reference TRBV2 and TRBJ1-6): EPEVTQTPSHQVTQMGQEVILRCVPISNHLYFYWYRQILGQKVEFLVSFYNNEISEKSEIFDDQFSVERPDGSNFTLKIRSTKLEDSAMYFCASSEQVYNSPLHFGNGTRLTVT.

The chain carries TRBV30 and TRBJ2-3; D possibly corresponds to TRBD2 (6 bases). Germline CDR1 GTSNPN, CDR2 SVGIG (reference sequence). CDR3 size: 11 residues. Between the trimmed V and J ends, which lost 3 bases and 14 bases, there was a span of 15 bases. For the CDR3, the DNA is TGTGCCTGGAGGAAAGGGAGCGGGCCGTATTTT. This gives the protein CAWRKGSGPYF. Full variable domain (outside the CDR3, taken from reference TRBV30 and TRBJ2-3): SQTIHQWPATLVQPVGSPLSLECTVEGTSNPNLYWYRQAAGRGLQLLFYSVGIGQISSEVPQNLSASRPQDRQFILSSKKLLLSDSGFYLCAWRKGSGPYFGPGTRLTVL.

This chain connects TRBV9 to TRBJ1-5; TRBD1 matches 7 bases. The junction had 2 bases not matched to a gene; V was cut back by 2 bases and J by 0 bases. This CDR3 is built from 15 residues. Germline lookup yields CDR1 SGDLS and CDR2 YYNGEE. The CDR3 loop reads CASSVQGGSNQPQHF. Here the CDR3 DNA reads TGTGCCAGCAGCGTTCAGGGGGGTAGCAATCAGCCCCAGCATTTT.

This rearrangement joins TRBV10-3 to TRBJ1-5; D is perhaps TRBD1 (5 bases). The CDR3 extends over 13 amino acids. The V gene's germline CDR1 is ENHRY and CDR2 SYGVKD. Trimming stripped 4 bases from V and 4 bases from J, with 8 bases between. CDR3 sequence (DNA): TGTGCCATCAGTGGGGCAGGGAATCAGCCCCAGCATTTT. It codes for CAISGAGNQPQHF.

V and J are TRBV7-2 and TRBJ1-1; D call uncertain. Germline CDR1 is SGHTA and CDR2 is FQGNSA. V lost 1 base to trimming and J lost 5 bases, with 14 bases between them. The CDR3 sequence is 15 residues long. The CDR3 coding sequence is TGTGCCAGCAGCTTAGTCCCACAGCCTCAGACTGAAGCTTTCTTT. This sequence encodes CASSLVPQPQTEAFF.

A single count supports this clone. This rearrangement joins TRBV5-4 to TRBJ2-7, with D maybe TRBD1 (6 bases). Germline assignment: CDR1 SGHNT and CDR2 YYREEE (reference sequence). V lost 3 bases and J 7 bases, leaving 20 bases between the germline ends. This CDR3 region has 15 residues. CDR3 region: CASSSSQGSWGEQYF. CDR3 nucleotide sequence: TGTGCCAGCAGCTCGTCACAGGGATCTTGGGGTGAGCAGTACTTC.

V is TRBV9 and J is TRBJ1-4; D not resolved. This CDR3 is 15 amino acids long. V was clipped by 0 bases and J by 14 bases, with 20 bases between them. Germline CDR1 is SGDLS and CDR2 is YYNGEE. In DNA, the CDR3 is TGTGCCAGCAGCGTAGAGCCGGCGGCCGCTGCTTCGCTGTTTTTT. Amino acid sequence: CASSVEPAAAASLFF.

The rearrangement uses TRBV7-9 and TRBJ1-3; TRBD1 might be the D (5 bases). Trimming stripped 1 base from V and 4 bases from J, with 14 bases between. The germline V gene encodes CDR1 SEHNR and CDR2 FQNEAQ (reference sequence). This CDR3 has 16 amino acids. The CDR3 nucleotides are TGTGCCAGCAGCTTAGAATCGCGACAGAGAGGAAACACCATATATTTT. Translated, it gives CASSLESRQRGNTIYF.

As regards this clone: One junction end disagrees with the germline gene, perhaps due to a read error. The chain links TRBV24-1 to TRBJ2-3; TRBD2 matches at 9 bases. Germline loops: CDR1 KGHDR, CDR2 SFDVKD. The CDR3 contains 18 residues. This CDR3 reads CATSDSAGWRGGGDTQYF. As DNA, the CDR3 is TGTGCCACCAGCGATTCGGCGGGTTGGCGGGGGGGCGGGGATACGCAGTATTTT.

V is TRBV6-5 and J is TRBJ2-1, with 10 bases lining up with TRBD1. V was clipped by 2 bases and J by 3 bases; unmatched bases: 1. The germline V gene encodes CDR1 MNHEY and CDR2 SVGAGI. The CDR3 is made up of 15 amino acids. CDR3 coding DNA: TGTGCCAGCAGTTACGGGACAGGGGACTACAATGAGCAGTTCTTC. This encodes CASSYGTGDYNEQFF.

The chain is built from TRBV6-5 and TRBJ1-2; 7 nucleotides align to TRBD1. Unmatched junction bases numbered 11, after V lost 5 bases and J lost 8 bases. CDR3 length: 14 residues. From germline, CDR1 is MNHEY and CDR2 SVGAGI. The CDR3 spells CASSPTGEGGGYTF. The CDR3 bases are TGTGCCAGCAGTCCTACAGGGGAAGGAGGCGGCTACACCTTC.

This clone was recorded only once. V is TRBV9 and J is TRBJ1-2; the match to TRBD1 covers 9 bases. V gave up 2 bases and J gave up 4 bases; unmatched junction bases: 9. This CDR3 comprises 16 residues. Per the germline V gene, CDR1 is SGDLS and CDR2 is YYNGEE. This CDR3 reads CASSVAPDRGGYGYTF. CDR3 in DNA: TGTGCCAGCAGCGTGGCCCCGGACAGGGGTGGCTATGGCTACACCTTC.

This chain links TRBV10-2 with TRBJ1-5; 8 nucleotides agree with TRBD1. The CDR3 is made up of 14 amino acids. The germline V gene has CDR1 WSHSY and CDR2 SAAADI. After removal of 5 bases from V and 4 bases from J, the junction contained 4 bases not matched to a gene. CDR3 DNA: TGCGCCAGCAGTCCGGACAGGGAAAATCAGCCCCAGCATTTT. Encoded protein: CASSPDRENQPQHF.

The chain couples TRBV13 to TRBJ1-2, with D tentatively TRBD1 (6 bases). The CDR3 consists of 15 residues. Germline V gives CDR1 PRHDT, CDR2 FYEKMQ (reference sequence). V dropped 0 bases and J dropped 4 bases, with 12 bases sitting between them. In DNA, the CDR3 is TGTGCCAGCAGCTTAGGGCGGACAGCCATCTATGGCTACACCTTC. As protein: CASSLGRTAIYGYTF.

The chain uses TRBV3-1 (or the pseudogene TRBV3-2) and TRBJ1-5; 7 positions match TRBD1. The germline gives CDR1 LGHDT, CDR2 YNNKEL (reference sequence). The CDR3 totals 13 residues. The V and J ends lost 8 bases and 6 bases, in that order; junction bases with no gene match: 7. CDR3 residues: CASPGQGGQPQHF. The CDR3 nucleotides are TGTGCCAGCCCGGGCCAGGGGGGTCAGCCCCAGCATTTT.

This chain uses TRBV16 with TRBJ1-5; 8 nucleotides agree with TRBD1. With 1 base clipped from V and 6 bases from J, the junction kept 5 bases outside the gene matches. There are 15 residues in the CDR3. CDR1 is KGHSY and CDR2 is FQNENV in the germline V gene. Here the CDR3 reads CASSQWQGAVQPQHF. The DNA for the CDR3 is TGTGCCAGCAGCCAATGGCAGGGGGCCGTTCAGCCCCAGCATTTT.

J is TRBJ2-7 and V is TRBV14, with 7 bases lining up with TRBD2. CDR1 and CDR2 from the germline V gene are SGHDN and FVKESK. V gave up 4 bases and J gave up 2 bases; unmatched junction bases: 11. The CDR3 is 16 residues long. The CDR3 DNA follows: TGTGCCAGCAGCCCTCTGAGGGGAGGGCCAACCTACGAGCAGTACTTC. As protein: CASSPLRGGPTYEQYF.

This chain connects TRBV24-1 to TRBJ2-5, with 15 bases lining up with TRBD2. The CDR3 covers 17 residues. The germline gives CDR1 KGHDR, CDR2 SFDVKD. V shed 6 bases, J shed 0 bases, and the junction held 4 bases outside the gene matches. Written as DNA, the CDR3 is TGTGCCACCAGTCAAGGGACTAGCGGGGGGTACCAAGAGACCCAGTACTTC. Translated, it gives CATSQGTSGGYQETQYF.

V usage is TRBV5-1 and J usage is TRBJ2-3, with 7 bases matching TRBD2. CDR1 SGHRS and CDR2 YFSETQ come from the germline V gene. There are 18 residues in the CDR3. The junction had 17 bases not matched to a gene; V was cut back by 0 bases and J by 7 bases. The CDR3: CASSLAFVSGAIVHTQYF. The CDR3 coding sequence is TGCGCCAGCAGCTTGGCCTTCGTAAGCGGGGCAATCGTACATACGCAGTATTTT.

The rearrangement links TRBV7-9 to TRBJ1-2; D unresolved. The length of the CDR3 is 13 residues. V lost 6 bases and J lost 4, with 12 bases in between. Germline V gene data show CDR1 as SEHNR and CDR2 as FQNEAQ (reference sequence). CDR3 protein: CASRSREGYGYTF. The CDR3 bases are TGTGCCAGCAGATCACGGGAAGGCTATGGCTACACCTTC.

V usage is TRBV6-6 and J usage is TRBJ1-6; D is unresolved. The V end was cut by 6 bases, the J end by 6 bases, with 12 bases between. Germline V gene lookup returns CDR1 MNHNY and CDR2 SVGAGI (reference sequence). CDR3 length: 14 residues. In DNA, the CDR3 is TGTGCCAGCAGACTCCTTAACCTTAATTCACCCCTCCACTTT. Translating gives CASRLLNLNSPLHF.

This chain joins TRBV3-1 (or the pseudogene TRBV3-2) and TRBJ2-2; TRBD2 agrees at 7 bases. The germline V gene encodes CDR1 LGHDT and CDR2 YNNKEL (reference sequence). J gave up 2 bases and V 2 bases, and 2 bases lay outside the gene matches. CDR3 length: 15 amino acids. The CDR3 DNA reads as TGTGCCAGCAGCCAATGGGAGGGAAACACCGGGGAGCTGTTTTTT. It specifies CASSQWEGNTGELFF.

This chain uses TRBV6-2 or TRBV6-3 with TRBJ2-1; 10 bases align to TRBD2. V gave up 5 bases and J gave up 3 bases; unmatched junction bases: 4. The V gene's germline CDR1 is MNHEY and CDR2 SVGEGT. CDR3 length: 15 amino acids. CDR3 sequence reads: CASSIAGGVYNEQFF. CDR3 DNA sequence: TGTGCCAGCAGTATAGCGGGGGGTGTCTACAATGAGCAGTTCTTC.

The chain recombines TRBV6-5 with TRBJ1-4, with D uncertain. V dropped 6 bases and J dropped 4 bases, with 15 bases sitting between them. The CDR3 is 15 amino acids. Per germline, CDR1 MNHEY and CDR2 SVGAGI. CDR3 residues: CASSLIARLNEKLFF. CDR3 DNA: TGTGCCAGCAGCCTGATAGCCCGTCTTAATGAAAAACTGTTTTTT.

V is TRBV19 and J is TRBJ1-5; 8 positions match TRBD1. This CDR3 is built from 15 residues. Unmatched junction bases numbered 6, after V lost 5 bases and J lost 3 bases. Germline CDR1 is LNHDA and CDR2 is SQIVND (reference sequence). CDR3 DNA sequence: TGTGCCAGTAGTGGGTCAGGGGGCCCCAATCAGCCCCAGCATTTT. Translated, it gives CASSGSGGPNQPQHF.